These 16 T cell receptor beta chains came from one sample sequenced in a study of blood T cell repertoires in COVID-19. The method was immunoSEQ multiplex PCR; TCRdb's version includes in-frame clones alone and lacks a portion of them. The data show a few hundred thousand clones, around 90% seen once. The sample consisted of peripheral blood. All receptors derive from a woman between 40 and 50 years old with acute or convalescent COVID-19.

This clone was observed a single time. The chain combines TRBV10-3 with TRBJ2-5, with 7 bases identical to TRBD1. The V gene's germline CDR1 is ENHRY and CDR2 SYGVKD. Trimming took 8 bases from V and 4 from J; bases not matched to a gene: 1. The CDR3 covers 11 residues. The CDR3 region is CAIRQGETQYF. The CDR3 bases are TGTGCCATCCGACAGGGAGAGACCCAGTACTTC.

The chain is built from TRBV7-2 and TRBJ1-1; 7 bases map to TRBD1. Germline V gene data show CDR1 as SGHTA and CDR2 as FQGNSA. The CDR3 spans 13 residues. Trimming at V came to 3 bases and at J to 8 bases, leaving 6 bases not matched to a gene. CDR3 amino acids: CASSFRGIGEAFF. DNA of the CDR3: TGTGCCAGCAGCTTCAGGGGGATCGGAGAAGCTTTCTTT. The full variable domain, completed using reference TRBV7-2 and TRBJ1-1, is GAGVSQSPSNKVTEKGKDVELRCDPISGHTALYWYRQSLGQGLEFLIYFQGNSAPDKSGLPSDRFSAERTGGSVSTLTIQRTQQEDSAVYLCASSFRGIGEAFFGQGTRLTVV.

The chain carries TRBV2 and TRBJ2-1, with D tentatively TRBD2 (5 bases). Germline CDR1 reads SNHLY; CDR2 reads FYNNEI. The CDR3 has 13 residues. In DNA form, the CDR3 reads TGTGCGACGCAAGGGCTAGCCCACAATGAGCAGTTCTTC. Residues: CATQGLAHNEQFF.

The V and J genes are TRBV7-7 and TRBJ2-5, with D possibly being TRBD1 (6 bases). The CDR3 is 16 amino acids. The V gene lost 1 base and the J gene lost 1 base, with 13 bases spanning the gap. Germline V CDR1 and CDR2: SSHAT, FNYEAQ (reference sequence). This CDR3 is CASSLGPGQLQETQYF. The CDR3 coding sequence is TGTGCCAGCAGCTTAGGTCCGGGACAACTCCAAGAGACCCAGTACTTC.

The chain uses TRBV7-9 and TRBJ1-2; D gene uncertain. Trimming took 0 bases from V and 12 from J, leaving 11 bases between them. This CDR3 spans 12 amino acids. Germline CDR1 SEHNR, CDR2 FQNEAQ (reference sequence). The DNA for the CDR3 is TGTGCCAGCAGCTTAGCGGGCGGAGGCAACACCTTC. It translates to CASSLAGGGNTF.

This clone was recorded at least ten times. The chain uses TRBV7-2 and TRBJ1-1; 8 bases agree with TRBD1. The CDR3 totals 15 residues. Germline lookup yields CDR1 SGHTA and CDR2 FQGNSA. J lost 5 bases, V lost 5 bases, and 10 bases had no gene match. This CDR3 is CASSLNRQGRTEAFF. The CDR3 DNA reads TGTGCCAGCAGCCTGAACAGACAGGGGAGGACTGAAGCTTTCTTT.

CDR3 region: CASSSRGLNTGELFF. The CDR3 DNA reads TGTGCCAGCAGTTCGCGAGGGCTTAACACCGGGGAGCTGTTTTTT. The chain carries TRBV27 and TRBJ2-2; D is possibly TRBD2 (5 bases). V shed 4 bases and J shed 2 bases, with 11 bases lying between them. The CDR3 runs to 15 residues. CDR1 and CDR2 (germline): MNHEY, SMNVEV (reference sequence).

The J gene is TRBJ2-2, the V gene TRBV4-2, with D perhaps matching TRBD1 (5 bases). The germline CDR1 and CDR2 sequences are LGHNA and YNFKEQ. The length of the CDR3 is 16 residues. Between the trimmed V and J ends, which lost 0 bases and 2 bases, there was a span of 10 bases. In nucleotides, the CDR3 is TGTGCCAGCAGCCAAGATTTAGGGGTAAACACCGGGGAGCTGTTTTTT. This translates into CASSQDLGVNTGELFF.

The CDR3 sequence is CASSLGTGIRYEQYV. For the CDR3, the DNA is TGTGCCAGCAGCTTGGGGACAGGAATCCGGTACGAGCAGTACGTC. This chain joins TRBV5-6 and TRBJ2-7, with 7 bases that match TRBD1. The CDR3 totals 15 residues. Losses at the gene ends were 0 bases for V and 4 bases for J; bases not matched to a gene: 7. The germline V gene encodes CDR1 SGHDT and CDR2 YYEEEE.

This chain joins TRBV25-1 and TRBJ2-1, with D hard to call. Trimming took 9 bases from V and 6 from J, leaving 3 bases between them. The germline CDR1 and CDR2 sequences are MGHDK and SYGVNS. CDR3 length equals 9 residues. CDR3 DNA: TGTGCCAGTATCAATGAGCAGTTCTTC. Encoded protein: CASINEQFF.

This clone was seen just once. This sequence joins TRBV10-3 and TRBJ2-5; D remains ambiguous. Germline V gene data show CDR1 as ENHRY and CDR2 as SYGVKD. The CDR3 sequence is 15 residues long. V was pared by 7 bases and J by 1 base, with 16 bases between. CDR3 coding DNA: TGTGCCATCATTCGTGTGGCGGCGATCCAAGAGACCCAGTACTTC. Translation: CAIIRVAAIQETQYF.

CDR3 nucleotide sequence: TGTGCCAGCATAGGGGGACCCCGGACTGAAGCTTTCTTT. It specifies CASIGGPRTEAFF. The chain recombines TRBV28 with TRBJ1-1, with D perhaps TRBD1 (6 bases). Deletions cut 7 bases from V and 5 bases from J, with 14 bases between. The CDR3 has 13 residues. From germline, CDR1 is MDHEN and CDR2 SYDVKM.

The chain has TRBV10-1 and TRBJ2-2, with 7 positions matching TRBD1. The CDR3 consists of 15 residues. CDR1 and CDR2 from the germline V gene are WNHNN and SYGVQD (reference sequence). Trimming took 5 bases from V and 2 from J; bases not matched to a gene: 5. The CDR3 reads CASSKGAINTGELFF. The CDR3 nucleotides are TGCGCCAGCAGTAAGGGGGCCATTAACACCGGGGAGCTGTTTTTT.

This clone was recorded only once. DNA of the CDR3: TGTGCCAGCAGCTCTCCTATCCCCCCTTTTTCGGAGCAGTACGTC. This translates into CASSSPIPPFSEQYV. V usage is TRBV11-2 and J usage is TRBJ2-7; D gene unclear. The length of the CDR3 is 15 residues. Trimming shortened V by 4 bases and J by 7 bases, and 20 bases separated the two germline ends. In germline, CDR1 is SGHAT, CDR2 FQNNGV.

DNA of the CDR3: TGTGCCAGCAGTGAAACACCACGGGGGGGGAAAACTAACTATGGCTACACCTTC. This encodes CASSETPRGGKTNYGYTF. V gene TRBV6-1 combines with J gene TRBJ1-2, with D perhaps matching TRBD1 (5 bases). The V end lost 2 bases, the J end lost 0 bases, and 19 bases lay between the germline ends. There are 18 residues in the CDR3. Germline CDR1 reads MNHNS; CDR2 reads SASEGT.

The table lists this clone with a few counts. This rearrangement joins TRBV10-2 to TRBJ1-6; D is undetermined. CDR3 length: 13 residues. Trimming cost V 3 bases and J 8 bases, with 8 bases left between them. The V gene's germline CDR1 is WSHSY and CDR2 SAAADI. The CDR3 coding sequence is TGCGCCAGCAGTGATTGGCCAGATTCACCCCTCCACTTT. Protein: CASSDWPDSPLHF.